This entry lists 28 T cell receptor beta chains sequenced from one sample in a study of PD-1 blockade in classical Hodgkin lymphoma. Time point here: cycle 4 day 1 (C4D1), after five to seven weeks of nivolumab. Relapses following autologous stem cell transplantation were seen in all patients, with brentuximab vedotin exposure varying. TCRdb keeps only in-frame clones here, not all; method: immunoSEQ multiplex PCR. This sample carries over 75,000 clones, just over 90% of them seen once, and the ten largest clones take approximately 2.9%. The input for sequencing was peripheral blood mononuclear cells (PBMCs), taken before the fourth cycle of nivolumab. All receptors come from a human donor with classical Hodgkin lymphoma.

This chain joins TRBV7-8 and TRBJ1-2; D gene ambiguous. Germline V lookup: CDR1 SGHVS, CDR2 FQNEAQ. There are 12 residues in the CDR3. V was clipped by 1 base and J by 5 bases, with 5 bases between them. CDR3 sequence (DNA): TGTGCCAGCAGCTTAGGCGAATATGGCTACACCTTC. As protein: CASSLGEYGYTF.

The rearrangement links TRBV4-2 to TRBJ2-5; D is unclear. This CDR3 has 11 amino acids. The germline V gene has CDR1 LGHNA and CDR2 YNFKEQ. The V end lost 0 bases, the J end lost 4 bases, and 0 bases lay between the germline ends. CDR3 DNA sequence: TGTGCCAGCAGCCAAGAAGAGACCCAGTACTTC. Its protein is CASSQEETQYF.

This rearrangement joins TRBV10-3 to TRBJ1-2; tentative D call: TRBD1 (6 bases). The CDR3 has 15 amino acids. Germline values: CDR1 ENHRY, CDR2 SYGVKD. V was trimmed by 3 bases and J by 4 bases, leaving 15 bases between them. The DNA for the CDR3 is TGTGCCATCAGTGAACCTCGACAGGCAACCTATGGCTACACCTTC. It translates to CAISEPRQATYGYTF.

The V and J genes are TRBV10-1 and TRBJ2-1; D unresolved. CDR3 length: 12 amino acids. Trimming pared 3 bases from V and 2 bases from J, leaving 2 bases between. Germline values: CDR1 WNHNN, CDR2 SYGVQD (reference sequence). The CDR3 sequence is CASSDPYNEQFF. CDR3 coding DNA: TGCGCCAGCAGTGACCCCTACAATGAGCAGTTCTTC.

J is TRBJ1-1 and V is TRBV19; no reliable D call. CDR1 and CDR2 (germline): LNHDA, SQIVND (reference sequence). V was pared by 5 bases and J by 1 base, with 8 bases between. This CDR3 contains 13 residues. The CDR3 DNA is TGTGCCAGTAGTCTCACGGGGAACACTGAAGCTTTCTTT. Amino acids: CASSLTGNTEAFF.

As to this clone: This specimen includes other DNA sequences encoding the same CDR3. V usage is TRBV7-2 and J usage is TRBJ1-4; unclear D gene. CDR3 length: 17 amino acids. The V end lost 1 base, the J end lost 0 bases, and 12 bases lay between the germline ends. Germline V gene lookup returns CDR1 SGHTA and CDR2 FQGNSA. The DNA of the CDR3 is TGTGCCAGCAGCTTAGGAGGCCGGGGTGCAACTAATGAAAAACTGTTTTTT. Protein product: CASSLGGRGATNEKLFF. The full variable domain, rest sourced from reference TRBV7-2 and TRBJ1-4, is GAGVSQSPSNKVTEKGKDVELRCDPISGHTALYWYRQSLGQGLEFLIYFQGNSAPDKSGLPSDRFSAERTGGSVSTLTIQRTQQEDSAVYLCASSLGGRGATNEKLFFGSGTQLSVL.

The chain links TRBV2 to TRBJ1-5; D uncertain. V lost 3 bases and J 3 bases, leaving 12 bases between the germline ends. This CDR3 region has 15 residues. Per germline, CDR1 SNHLY and CDR2 FYNNEI. CDR3 in DNA: TGTGCCAGCAGTGAGAACAGCCAATTCAATCAGCCCCAGCATTTT. Protein sequence: CASSENSQFNQPQHF.

The chain couples TRBV6-5 to TRBJ1-1; perhaps TRBD1 as D (5 bases). Germline CDR1 reads MNHEY; CDR2 reads SVGAGI. The length of the CDR3 is 13 residues. Trimming pared 4 bases from V and 1 base from J, leaving 7 bases between. CDR3 DNA: TGTGCCAGCAGTTTTGGACAGAACACTGAAGCTTTCTTT. Its translation is CASSFGQNTEAFF.

This clone appeared a single time. Here the CDR3 DNA reads TGTGCCAGCATCAATTACCTCGGACTCTCCTACGAGCAGTACTTC. Its protein is CASINYLGLSYEQYF. The chain recombines TRBV6-5 with TRBJ2-7; D is possibly TRBD2 (5 bases). In germline, CDR1 is MNHEY, CDR2 SVGAGI. V was clipped by 7 bases and J by 0 bases, with 16 bases between them. The CDR3 runs to 15 residues.

The CDR3 sequence is CASTPVGGLTGELFF. The CDR3 coding sequence is TGTGCCAGCACCCCGGTGGGGGGATTGACCGGGGAGCTGTTTTTT. The chain has TRBV6-6 and TRBJ2-2, with D possibly TRBD2 on 6 matching bases. The V end lost 7 bases, the J end lost 5 bases, and 17 bases lay between the germline ends. CDR1 is MNHNY and CDR2 is SVGAGI in the germline V gene (reference sequence). This CDR3 contains 15 residues.

J is TRBJ1-5 and V is TRBV27; TRBD1 matches 8 bases. Germline CDR1 MNHEY, CDR2 SMNVEV (reference sequence). V was pared by 5 bases and J by 4 bases, with 4 bases of the junction left unmatched. The CDR3 consists of 14 residues. The CDR3 sequence: CASSGRTGNQPQHF. The CDR3 bases are TGTGCCAGCAGTGGACGGACAGGGAATCAGCCCCAGCATTTT.

This chain joins TRBV4-1 and TRBJ2-1; 7 bases line up with TRBD2. With V trimmed by 4 bases and J by 4 bases, 4 bases remained unmatched. This CDR3 is 14 amino acids long. The germline CDR1 and CDR2 sequences are MGHRA and YSYEKL. The CDR3 here is CASSRERDYNEQFF. In nucleotides, the CDR3 is TGCGCCAGCAGCCGAGAGCGGGATTACAATGAGCAGTTCTTC.

The J gene is TRBJ2-3, the V gene TRBV5-4; the D gene is possibly TRBD2 (6 bases). Germline V gives CDR1 SGHNT, CDR2 YYREEE (reference sequence). This CDR3 spans 16 amino acids. The V end lost 4 bases, the J end lost 3 bases, and 18 bases lay between the germline ends. CDR3 region: CASSLLAPEATDTQYF. CDR3 coding DNA: TGTGCCAGCAGCCTACTAGCTCCGGAGGCGACAGATACGCAGTATTTT.

This rearrangement joins TRBV9 to TRBJ2-2, with 7 bases identical to TRBD1. Germline-derived CDR1 and CDR2 are SGDLS and YYNGEE. The CDR3 loop spans 15 amino acids. V shed 1 base and J 3 bases; nucleotides not matched to a gene: 3. CDR3 bases: TGTGCCAGCAGCGTAAGGGGGCGCGACACCGGGGAGCTGTTTTTT. Translation gives CASSVRGRDTGELFF.

This sequence joins TRBV25-1 and TRBJ1-1; D might be TRBD1 (5 bases). Germline CDR1 MGHDK, CDR2 SYGVNS. This CDR3 comprises 12 residues. With 6 bases removed from V and 10 bases from J, the gap between germline ends came to 15 bases. The chain's CDR3 is CASSTGWIVAFF. Here the CDR3 DNA reads TGTGCCAGCAGCACAGGCTGGATAGTAGCTTTCTTT. Filled out from reference TRBV25-1 and TRBJ1-1, the complete variable domain reads EADIYQTPRYLVIGTGKKITLECSQTMGHDKMYWYQQDPGMELHLIHYSYGVNSTEKGDLSSESTVSRIRTEHFPLTLESARPSHTSQYLCASSTGWIVAFFGQGTRLTVV.

The chain combines TRBV7-9 with TRBJ1-1, with D possibly TRBD1 on 6 matching bases. Germline-derived CDR1 and CDR2 are SEHNR and FQNEAQ (reference sequence). This CDR3 comprises 12 residues. V dropped 5 bases and J dropped 10 bases, with 14 bases sitting between them. The CDR3 sequence is CASSQGIWGAFF. Written as DNA, the CDR3 is TGTGCCAGCAGCCAGGGGATTTGGGGAGCTTTCTTT.

The genes are TRBV30 and TRBJ1-6, with TRBD1 matching 10 bases. The CDR3 is made up of 14 amino acids. Germline assignment: CDR1 GTSNPN and CDR2 SVGIG (reference sequence). The V gene end was trimmed by 2 bases and the J gene end by 7 bases; junction bases not matched to a gene: 2. The CDR3 DNA reads as TGTGCCTGGAGTAGACAGGGGGCGAATTCACCCCTCCACTTT. Encoded protein: CAWSRQGANSPLHF. Variable domain in full (rest from reference TRBV30 and TRBJ1-6): SQTIHQWPATLVQPVGSPLSLECTVEGTSNPNLYWYRQAAGRGLQLLFYSVGIGQISSEVPQNLSASRPQDRQFILSSKKLLLSDSGFYLCAWSRQGANSPLHFGNGTRLTVT.

DNA of the CDR3: TGTGCCAGCAGCTGGGGACAGGATTATGAAAAACTGTTTTTT. Translation gives CASSWGQDYEKLFF. The chain carries TRBV25-1 and TRBJ1-4; 8 bases map to TRBD1. CDR1 is MGHDK, CDR2 SYGVNS, per germline. The CDR3 sequence is 14 residues long. V shed 6 bases and J 6 bases; nucleotides not matched to a gene: 6.

The J gene is TRBJ1-2, the V gene TRBV5-4, with D perhaps TRBD1 (5 bases). Per germline, CDR1 SGHNT and CDR2 YYREEE (reference sequence). V shed 5 bases and J shed 6 bases, with 11 bases lying between them. The CDR3 has 12 amino acids. The CDR3 loop is CASSPRGNGYTF. For the CDR3, the DNA is TGTGCCAGCAGTCCCCGGGGGAATGGCTACACCTTC.

On this clone: The same CDR3 is also encoded by other DNA sequences in this sample. The rearrangement links TRBV5-1 to TRBJ2-7; 11 bases match TRBD1. In germline, CDR1 is SGHRS, CDR2 YFSETQ. The CDR3 sequence is 14 residues long. Trimming removed 4 bases from V and 4 bases from J; junction bases left unmatched: 4. CDR3 protein: CASSAGTGGYEQYF. CDR3 DNA: TGCGCCAGCAGCGCCGGGACAGGGGGTTACGAGCAGTACTTC. Full variable domain (rest looked up from reference TRBV5-1 and TRBJ2-7): KAGVTQTPRYLIKTRGQQVTLSCSPISGHRSVSWYQQTPGQGLQFLFEYFSETQRNKGNFPGRFSGRQFSNSRSEMNVSTLELGDSALYLCASSAGTGGYEQYFGPGTRLTVT.

This clone was counted once. This chain uses TRBV19 with TRBJ2-5; 8 bases line up with TRBD1. TRBJ2-7 explains the end of the DNA better; the J call may be wrong. CDR3 size: 14 residues. Germline values: CDR1 LNHDA, CDR2 SQIVND (reference sequence). The CDR3 reads CASRGQVNSYEQYF. CDR3 DNA sequence: TGTGCCAGCAGGGGACAGGTGAATTCCTACGAGCAGTACTTC.

CDR3 in amino acids: CASSLEGSWAFF. DNA for the CDR3: TGTGCCAGCAGCTTGGAAGGGAGCTGGGCTTTCTTT. The V call is TRBV5-6, the J call TRBJ1-1; D is ambiguous. The V end lost 0 bases, the J end lost 11 bases, and 11 bases lay between the germline ends. CDR3 length: 12 amino acids. Germline CDR1 reads SGHDT; CDR2 reads YYEEEE.

This chain joins TRBV4-3 and TRBJ2-5, with D perhaps assigned TRBD1 or TRBD2 (5 bases each). The CDR3 runs 18 residues. V was trimmed by 1 base and J by 5 bases, leaving 23 bases between them. Germline V gene lookup returns CDR1 LGHNA and CDR2 YSLEER. The CDR3 protein is CASSQASGTVRPAETQYF. The CDR3 bases are TGCGCCAGCAGCCAAGCTTCCGGGACCGTAAGACCAGCTGAGACCCAGTACTTC.

This clone has a single count. For the CDR3, the DNA is TGTGCCAGCAGCTACAGAGGGGAAATCACAGATACGCAGTATTTT. Amino acids: CASSYRGEITDTQYF. The chain carries TRBV7-9 and TRBJ2-3; D possibly uses TRBD1 or TRBD2 (5 bases each). V lost 4 bases, J lost 2 bases, and 13 bases lay in between. Looked up from germline, CDR1 is SEHNR and CDR2 is FQNEAQ (reference sequence). The CDR3 loop spans 15 amino acids. The full variable domain, with the rest looked up from reference TRBV7-9 and TRBJ2-3, is DTGVSQNPRHKITKRGQNVTFRCDPISEHNRLYWYRQTLGQGPEFLTYFQNEAQLEKSRLLSDRFSAERPKGSFSTLEIQRTEQGDSAMYLCASSYRGEITDTQYFGPGTRLTVL.

CDR3 protein: CSVRTGGGSPLHF. Here the CDR3 DNA reads TGCAGCGTTAGGACAGGGGGCGGTTCACCCCTCCACTTT. The chain employs TRBV29-1 and TRBJ1-6, with TRBD1 identical over 11 bases. The CDR3 length is 13 residues. Germline values: CDR1 SQVTM, CDR2 ANQGSEA. V lost 5 bases and J lost 9; bases outside the gene matches: 3.

The chain recombines TRBV28 with TRBJ1-2, with no clear D. V lost 6 bases and J 7 bases, leaving 12 bases between the germline ends. Germline V lookup: CDR1 MDHEN, CDR2 SYDVKM. The CDR3 loop spans 12 amino acids. CDR3 in amino acids: CASRPPGVGYTF. In nucleotides, the CDR3 is TGTGCCAGCAGGCCCCCCGGGGTTGGCTACACCTTC.

The genes are TRBV6-1 and TRBJ2-7; tentatively, D is TRBD1 (6 bases). V lost 2 bases, J lost 3 bases, and 20 bases lay in between. The CDR3 totals 17 residues. Germline V gene sequence: CDR1 MNHNS, CDR2 SASEGT. The DNA for the CDR3 is TGTGCCAGCAGTGAAATGGCCCAATTCTTAGGGGGCTACGAGCAGTACTTC. Its translation: CASSEMAQFLGGYEQYF.

The rearrangement links TRBV5-4 to TRBJ1-2; TRBD1 is a possible D gene (6 bases). The CDR3 extends over 18 amino acids. Germline assignment: CDR1 SGHNT and CDR2 YYREEE (reference sequence). The V gene lost 0 bases and the J gene lost 0 bases, with 18 bases spanning the gap. The CDR3, as DNA: TGTGCCAGCAGCTTGGACCGCGTAATGACAGGCCCTAACTATGGCTACACCTTC. Encoded protein: CASSLDRVMTGPNYGYTF.